The subject of this entry is one T cell receptor (beta chain). Its matching antigen is unknown. The sample comes from a study of T cell responses to AZD1222 COVID-19 vaccine. Study-level information: The analysis combined second doses at about 4 or about 12 weeks.

The CDR3 runs to 14 residues. Deletions cut 2 bases from V and 4 bases from J, with 6 bases between. Germline CDR1 MNHEY, CDR2 SMNVEV (reference sequence). Findings of the study overall: The span of vaccine-associated CD4 TCRs extended across spike, with dominance at 160-218 and 743-854.

Profiling relied on immunoSEQ multiplex PCR, and the TCRdb table lists in-frame clones only, not all of them. The table has some 85,000 clones, 87% seen once; the top ten hold about 23%. This receptor was obtained from an adult in good health. The specimen comprised peripheral blood, sampled on day 0 of AZD1222 vaccination. The chain recombines TRBV27 with TRBJ2-6; no reliable D call. CDR3 sequence reads: CASSLRGGANVLTF. The CDR3 DNA follows: TGTGCCAGCAGTTTACGTGGGGGGGCCAACGTCCTGACTTTC.